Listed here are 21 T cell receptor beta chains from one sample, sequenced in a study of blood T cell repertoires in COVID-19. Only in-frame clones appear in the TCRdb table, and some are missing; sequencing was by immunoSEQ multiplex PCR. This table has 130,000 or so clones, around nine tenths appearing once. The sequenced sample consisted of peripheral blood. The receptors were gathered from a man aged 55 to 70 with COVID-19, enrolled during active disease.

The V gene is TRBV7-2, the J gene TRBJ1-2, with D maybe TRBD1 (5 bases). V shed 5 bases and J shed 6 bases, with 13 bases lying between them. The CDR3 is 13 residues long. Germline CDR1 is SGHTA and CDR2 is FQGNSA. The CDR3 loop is CASSTPLGDGYTF. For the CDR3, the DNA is TGTGCCAGCAGCACACCCCTAGGGGATGGCTACACCTTC.

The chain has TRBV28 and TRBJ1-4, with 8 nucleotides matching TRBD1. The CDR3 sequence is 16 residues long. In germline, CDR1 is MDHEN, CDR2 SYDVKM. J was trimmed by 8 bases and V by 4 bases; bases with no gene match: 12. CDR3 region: CASSSLRTGRLEKLFF. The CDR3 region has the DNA TGTGCCAGCAGTTCCCTCAGGACAGGGAGGTTGGAAAAACTGTTTTTT.

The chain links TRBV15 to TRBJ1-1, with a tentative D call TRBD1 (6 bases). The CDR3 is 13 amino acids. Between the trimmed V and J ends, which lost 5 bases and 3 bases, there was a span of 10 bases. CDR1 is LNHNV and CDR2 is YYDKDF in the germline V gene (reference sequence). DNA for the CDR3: TGTGCCACCAGCCTCAGGGGATACACTGAAGCTTTCTTT. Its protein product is CATSLRGYTEAFF.

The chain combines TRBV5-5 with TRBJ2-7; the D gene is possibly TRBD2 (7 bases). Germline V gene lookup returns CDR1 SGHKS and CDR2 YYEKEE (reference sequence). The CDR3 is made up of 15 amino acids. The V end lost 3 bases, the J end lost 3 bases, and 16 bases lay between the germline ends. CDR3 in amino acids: CASSSAPGGGYEQYF. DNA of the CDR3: TGTGCCAGCAGCTCCGCACCGGGGGGCGGCTACGAGCAGTACTTC.

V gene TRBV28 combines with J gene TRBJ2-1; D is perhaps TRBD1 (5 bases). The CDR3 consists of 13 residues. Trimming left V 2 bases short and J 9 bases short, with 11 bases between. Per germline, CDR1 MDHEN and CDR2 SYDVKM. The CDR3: CASSLATGSEQFF. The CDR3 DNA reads TGTGCCAGCAGTTTAGCAACAGGATCTGAGCAGTTCTTC. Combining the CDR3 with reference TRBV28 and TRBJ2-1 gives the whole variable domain DVKVTQSSRYLVKRTGEKVFLECVQDMDHENMFWYRQDPGLGLRLIYFSYDVKMKEKGDIPEGYSVSREKKERFSLILESASTNQTSMYLCASSLATGSEQFFGPGTRLTVL.

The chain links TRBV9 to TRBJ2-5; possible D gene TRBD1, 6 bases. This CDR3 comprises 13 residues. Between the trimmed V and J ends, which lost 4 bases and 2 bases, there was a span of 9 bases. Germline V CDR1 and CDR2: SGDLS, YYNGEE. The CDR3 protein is CASSPQGQETQYF. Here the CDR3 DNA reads TGTGCCAGCAGCCCACAGGGACAAGAGACCCAGTACTTC.

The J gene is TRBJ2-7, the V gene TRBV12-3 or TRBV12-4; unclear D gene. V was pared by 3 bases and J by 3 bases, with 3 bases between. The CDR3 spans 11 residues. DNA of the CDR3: TGTGCCAGCAGTTTTCTCTACGAGCAGTACTTC. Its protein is CASSFLYEQYF.

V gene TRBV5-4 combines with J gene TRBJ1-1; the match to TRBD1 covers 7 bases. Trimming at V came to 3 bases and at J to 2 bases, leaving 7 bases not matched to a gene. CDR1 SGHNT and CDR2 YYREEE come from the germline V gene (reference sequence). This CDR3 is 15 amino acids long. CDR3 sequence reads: CASSSGGTANTEAFF. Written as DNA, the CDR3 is TGTGCCAGCAGCTCGGGGGGGACAGCAAACACTGAAGCTTTCTTT.

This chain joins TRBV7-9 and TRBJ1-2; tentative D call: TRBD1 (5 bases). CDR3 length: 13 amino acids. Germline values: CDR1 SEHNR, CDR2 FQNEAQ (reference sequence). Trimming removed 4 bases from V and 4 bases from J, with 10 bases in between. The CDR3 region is CASSSGGAYGYTF. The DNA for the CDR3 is TGTGCCAGCAGCTCGGGAGGGGCCTATGGCTACACCTTC.

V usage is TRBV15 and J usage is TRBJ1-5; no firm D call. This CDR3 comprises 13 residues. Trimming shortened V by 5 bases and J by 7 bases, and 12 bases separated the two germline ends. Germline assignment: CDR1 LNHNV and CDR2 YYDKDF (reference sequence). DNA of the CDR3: TGTGCCACCAGCGTCGAACAGAGACAGCCCCAGCATTTT. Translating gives CATSVEQRQPQHF.

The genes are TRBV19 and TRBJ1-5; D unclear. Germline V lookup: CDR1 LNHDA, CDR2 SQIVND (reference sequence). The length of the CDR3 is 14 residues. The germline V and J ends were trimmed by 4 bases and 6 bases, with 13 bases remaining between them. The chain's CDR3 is CASSTGAGLQPQHF. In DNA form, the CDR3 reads TGTGCCAGTAGTACAGGAGCGGGCCTTCAGCCCCAGCATTTT.

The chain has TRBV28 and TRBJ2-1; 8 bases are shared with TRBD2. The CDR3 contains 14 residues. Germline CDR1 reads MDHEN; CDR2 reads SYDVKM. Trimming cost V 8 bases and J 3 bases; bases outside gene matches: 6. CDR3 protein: CASGRGGVYNEQFF. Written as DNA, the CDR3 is TGTGCCAGCGGCCGGGGGGGCGTCTACAATGAGCAGTTCTTC. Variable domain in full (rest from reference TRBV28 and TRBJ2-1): DVKVTQSSRYLVKRTGEKVFLECVQDMDHENMFWYRQDPGLGLRLIYFSYDVKMKEKGDIPEGYSVSREKKERFSLILESASTNQTSMYLCASGRGGVYNEQFFGPGTRLTVL.

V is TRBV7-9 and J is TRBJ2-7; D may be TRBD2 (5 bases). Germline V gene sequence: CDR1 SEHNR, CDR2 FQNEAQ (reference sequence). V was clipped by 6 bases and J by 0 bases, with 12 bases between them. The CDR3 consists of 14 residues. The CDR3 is CASRRAESSYEQYF. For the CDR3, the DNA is TGTGCCAGCAGAAGAGCGGAGAGCTCCTACGAGCAGTACTTC.

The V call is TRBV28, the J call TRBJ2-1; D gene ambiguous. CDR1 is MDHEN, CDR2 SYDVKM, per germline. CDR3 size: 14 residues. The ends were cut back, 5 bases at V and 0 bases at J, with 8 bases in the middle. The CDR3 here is CASSISPSYNEQFF. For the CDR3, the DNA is TGTGCCAGCAGTATCAGTCCCTCCTACAATGAGCAGTTCTTC.

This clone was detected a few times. The CDR3 DNA reads as TGTGCCAGCAGGGGTGAGGGATTAGGCAATCAGCCCCAGCATTTT. It is translated as CASRGEGLGNQPQHF. The chain recombines TRBV25-1 with TRBJ1-5; D unresolved. Germline lookup yields CDR1 MGHDK and CDR2 SYGVNS. The V end was cut by 6 bases, the J end by 2 bases, with 14 bases between. This CDR3 has 15 amino acids.

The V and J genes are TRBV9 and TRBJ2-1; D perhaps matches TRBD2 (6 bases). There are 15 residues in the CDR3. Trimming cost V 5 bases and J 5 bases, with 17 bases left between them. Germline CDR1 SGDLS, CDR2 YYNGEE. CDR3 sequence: CASRGGGRSDNEQFF. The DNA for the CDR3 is TGTGCCAGCAGGGGAGGCGGTAGATCAGACAATGAGCAGTTCTTC.

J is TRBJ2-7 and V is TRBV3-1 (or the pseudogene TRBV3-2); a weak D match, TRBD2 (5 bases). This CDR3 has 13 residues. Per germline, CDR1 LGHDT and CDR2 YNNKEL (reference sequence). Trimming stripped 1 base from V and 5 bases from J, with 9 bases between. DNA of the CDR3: TGTGCCAGCAGCCAAGTACTGGGAGACGAGCAGTACTTC. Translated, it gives CASSQVLGDEQYF.

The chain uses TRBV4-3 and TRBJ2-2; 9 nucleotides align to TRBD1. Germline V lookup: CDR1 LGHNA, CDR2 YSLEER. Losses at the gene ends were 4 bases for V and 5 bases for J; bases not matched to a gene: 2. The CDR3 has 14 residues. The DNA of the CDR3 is TGCGCCAGCAGCCTCGGGACAGGGACCGGGGAGCTGTTTTTT. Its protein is CASSLGTGTGELFF.

The CDR3 DNA is TGTGCCAGCACCACGAACACCGGGGAGCTGTTTTTT. Its translation is CASTTNTGELFF. The chain combines TRBV3-1 (or the pseudogene TRBV3-2) with TRBJ2-2, with D hard to call. There are 12 residues in the CDR3. The germline gives CDR1 LGHDT, CDR2 YNNKEL (reference sequence). V lost 7 bases and J lost 0, with 3 bases in between.

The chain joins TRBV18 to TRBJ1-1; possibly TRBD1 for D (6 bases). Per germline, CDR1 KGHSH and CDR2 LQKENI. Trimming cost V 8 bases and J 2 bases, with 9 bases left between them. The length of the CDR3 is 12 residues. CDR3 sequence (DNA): TGTGCCAGCGGACAGTCAAACACTGAAGCTTTCTTT. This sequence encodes CASGQSNTEAFF.

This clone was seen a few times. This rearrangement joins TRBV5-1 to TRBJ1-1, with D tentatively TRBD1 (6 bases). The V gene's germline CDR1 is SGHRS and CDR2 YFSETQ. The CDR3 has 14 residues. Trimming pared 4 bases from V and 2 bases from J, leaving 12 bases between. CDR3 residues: CASSPGTKNTEAFF. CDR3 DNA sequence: TGCGCCAGCAGCCCGGGGACAAAAAACACTGAAGCTTTCTTT.